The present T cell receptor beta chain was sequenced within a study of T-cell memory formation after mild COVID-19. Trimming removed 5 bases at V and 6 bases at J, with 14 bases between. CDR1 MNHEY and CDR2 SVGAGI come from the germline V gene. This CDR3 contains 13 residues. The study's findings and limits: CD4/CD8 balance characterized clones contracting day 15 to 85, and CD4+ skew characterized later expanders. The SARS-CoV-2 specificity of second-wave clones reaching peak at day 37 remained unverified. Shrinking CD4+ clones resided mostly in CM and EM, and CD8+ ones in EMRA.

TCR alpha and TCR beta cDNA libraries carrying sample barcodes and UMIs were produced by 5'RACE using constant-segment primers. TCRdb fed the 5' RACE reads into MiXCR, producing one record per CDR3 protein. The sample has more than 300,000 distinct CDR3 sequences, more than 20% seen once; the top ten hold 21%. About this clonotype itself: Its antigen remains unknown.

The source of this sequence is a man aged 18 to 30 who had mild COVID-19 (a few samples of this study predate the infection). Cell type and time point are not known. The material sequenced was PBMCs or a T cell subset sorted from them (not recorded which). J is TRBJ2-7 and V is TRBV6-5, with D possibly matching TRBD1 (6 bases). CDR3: CASSVELGGEQYF. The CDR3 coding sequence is TGTGCCAGCAGTGTTGAACTAGGGGGCGAGCAGTACTTC.